The clone carrying this TCR beta chain was seen repeatedly, ten times or more. Its antigen is as yet unknown. No cell fractionation was done, so the repertoire covers all unsorted peripheral blood T cells. Reverse transcription used roughly 450 ng RNA and constant-region primers for alpha and beta. Separate chain-specific third strand synthesis with multiplexing indices produced the alpha and beta libraries. One primer pair amplified all rearrangements per chain; each cDNA got molecular barcodes. A 5' RACE adapter with a random hexamer and the SP2 primer site was joined to cDNA. TCRdb reprocessed the 5' RACE reads with MiXCR, giving one entry per CDR3 protein. The data contain approximately 10,000 distinct CDR3 sequences, roughly 10% of them singletons. This sample is drawn from a study of HIV-infected patients and healthy controls. Study-wide results and caveats: CMV-associated CDR3s mostly grew nonsignificantly during therapy, while HIV-associated CDR3s declined significantly. No HLA typing of donors was done in this study.

The CDR3 has 16 amino acids. V was shortened by 2 bases and J by 4 bases, with 14 bases between the two germline ends. Sequences were derived from blood, sampled before antiretroviral therapy. The TCR sequence derives from an adult with HIV infection. The chain employs TRBV12-3 or TRBV12-4 and TRBJ2-2; maybe TRBD2 (5 bases). CDR3: CASSLSVSEATGELFF. The DNA for the CDR3 is TGTGCCAGCAGTTTAAGCGTTAGCGAGGCCACCGGGGAGCTGTTTTTT.